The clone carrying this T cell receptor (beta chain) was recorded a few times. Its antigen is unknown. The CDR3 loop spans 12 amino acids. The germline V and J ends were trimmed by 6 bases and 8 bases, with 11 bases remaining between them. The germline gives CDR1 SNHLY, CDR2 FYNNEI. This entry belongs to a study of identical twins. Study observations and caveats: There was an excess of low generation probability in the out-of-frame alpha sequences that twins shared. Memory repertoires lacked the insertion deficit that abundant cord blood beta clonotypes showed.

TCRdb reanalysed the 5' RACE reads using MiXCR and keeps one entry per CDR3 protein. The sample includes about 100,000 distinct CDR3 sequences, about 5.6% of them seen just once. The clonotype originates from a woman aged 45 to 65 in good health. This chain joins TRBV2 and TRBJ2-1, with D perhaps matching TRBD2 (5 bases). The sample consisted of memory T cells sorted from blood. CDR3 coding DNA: TGTGCCAGCAGCCTTACTAGACATGAGCAGTTCTTC. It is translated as CASSLTRHEQFF.